The sequence of this T cell receptor beta chain was determined in a study of blood T cell repertoires in COVID-19. About the research overall: Samples taken during acute and convalescent COVID-19 were collected in the United States, Italy and Spain. Sample material is recorded as cDNA or gDNA derived from T cells, B-cell-depleted T cells, or PBMCs.

In germline, CDR1 is SQVTM, CDR2 ANQGSEA. The CDR3 consists of 13 residues. Losses at the gene ends were 3 bases for V and 6 bases for J; bases not matched to a gene: 8. The method was immunoSEQ multiplex PCR; TCRdb's version includes in-frame clones alone and lacks a portion of them. The sample carries 250,000 to 300,000 clones, about 90% recorded once. The sequence came from a human donor in a cohort exposed to, infected with or recovered from COVID-19 (not recorded which). The donor label of this sample is uncertain. The rearrangement joins TRBV29-1 to TRBJ2-7; the match to TRBD1 covers 7 bases. Sequences were obtained from PBMCs or T cells enriched from blood (not recorded which). In DNA form, the CDR3 reads TGCAGCGTTGACAGGCAGGGGGTCGGCGAGCAGTACTTC. This sequence encodes CSVDRQGVGEQYF.